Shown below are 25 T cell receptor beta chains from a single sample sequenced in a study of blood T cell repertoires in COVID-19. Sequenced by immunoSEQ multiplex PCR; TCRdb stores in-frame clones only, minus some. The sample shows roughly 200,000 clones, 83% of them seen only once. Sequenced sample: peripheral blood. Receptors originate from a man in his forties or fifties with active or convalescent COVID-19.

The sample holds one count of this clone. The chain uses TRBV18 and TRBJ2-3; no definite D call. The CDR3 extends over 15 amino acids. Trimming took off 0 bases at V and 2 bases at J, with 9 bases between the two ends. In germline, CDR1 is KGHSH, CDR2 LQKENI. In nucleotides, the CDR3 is TGTGCCAGCTCACCACCGTTTGACATCACAGATACGCAGTATTTT. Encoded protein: CASSPPFDITDTQYF.

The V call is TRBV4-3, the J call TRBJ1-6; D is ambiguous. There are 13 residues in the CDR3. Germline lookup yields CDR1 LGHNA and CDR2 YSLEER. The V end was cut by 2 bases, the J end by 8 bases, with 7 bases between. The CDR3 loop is CASSQTDDSPLHF. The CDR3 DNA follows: TGCGCCAGCAGCCAAACAGACGATTCACCCCTCCACTTT.

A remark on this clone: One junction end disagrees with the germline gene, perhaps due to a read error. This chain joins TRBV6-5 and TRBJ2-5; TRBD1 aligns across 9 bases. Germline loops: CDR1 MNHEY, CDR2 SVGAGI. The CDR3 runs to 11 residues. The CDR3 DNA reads TGTGCCAGCAGGTTTGGGACAGGGCGTAACTTC. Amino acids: CASRFGTGRNF.

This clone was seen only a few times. The DNA for the CDR3 is TGCAGTGCTATTGACTCCCGGGGGGGGTATGGCTACACCTTC. This codes for CSAIDSRGGYGYTF. V usage is TRBV20-1 and J usage is TRBJ1-2; the D gene is possibly TRBD1 (5 bases). Trimming took 4 bases from V and 5 from J, leaving 17 bases between them. Germline assignment: CDR1 DFQATT and CDR2 SNEGSKA (reference sequence). This CDR3 comprises 14 residues.

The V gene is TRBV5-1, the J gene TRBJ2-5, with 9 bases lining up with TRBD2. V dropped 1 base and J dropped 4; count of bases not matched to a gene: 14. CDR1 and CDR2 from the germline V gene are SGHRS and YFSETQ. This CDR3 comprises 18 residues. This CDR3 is CASSLPLEGGGAPETQYF. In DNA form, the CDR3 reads TGCGCCAGCAGCTTGCCACTAGAAGGCGGGGGGGCCCCAGAGACCCAGTACTTC.

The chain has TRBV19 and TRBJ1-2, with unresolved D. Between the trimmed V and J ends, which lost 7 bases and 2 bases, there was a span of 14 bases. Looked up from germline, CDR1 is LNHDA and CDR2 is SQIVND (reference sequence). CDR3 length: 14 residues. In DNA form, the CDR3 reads TGTGCCAGTAAGGCGGGCAGCCTAAACTATGGCTACACCTTC. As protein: CASKAGSLNYGYTF. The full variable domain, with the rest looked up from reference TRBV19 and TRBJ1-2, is DGGITQSPKYLFRKEGQNVTLSCEQNLNHDAMYWYRQDPGQGLRLIYYSQIVNDFQKGDIAEGYSVSREKKESFPLTVTSAQKNPTAFYLCASKAGSLNYGYTFGSGTRLTVV.

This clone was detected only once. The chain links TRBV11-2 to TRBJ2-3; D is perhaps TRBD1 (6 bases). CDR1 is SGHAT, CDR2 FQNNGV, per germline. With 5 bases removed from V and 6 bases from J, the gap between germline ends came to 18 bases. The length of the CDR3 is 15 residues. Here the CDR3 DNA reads TGTGCCAGCAGCGCCACCGGGACACCGGGGGATACGCAGTATTTT. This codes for CASSATGTPGDTQYF.

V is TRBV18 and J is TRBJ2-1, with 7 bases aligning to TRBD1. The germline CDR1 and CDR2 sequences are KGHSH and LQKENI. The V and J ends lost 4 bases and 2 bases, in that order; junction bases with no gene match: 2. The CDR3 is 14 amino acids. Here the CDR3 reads CASSRDSTYNEQFF. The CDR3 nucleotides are TGTGCCAGCTCACGGGACAGCACCTACAATGAGCAGTTCTTC.

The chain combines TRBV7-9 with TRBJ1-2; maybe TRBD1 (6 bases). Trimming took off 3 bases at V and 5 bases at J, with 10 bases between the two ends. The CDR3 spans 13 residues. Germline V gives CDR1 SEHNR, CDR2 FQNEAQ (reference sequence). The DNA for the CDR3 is TGTGCCAGCAGCTTCGAGGGGGAATATGGCTACACCTTC. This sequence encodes CASSFEGEYGYTF.

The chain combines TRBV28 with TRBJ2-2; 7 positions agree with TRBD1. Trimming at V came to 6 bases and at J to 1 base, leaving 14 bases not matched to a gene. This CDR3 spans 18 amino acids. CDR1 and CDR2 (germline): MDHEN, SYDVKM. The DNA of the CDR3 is TGTGCCAGCAGCTACCTCCCGGGACAGCCCAAGAACACCGGGGAGCTGTTTTTT. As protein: CASSYLPGQPKNTGELFF. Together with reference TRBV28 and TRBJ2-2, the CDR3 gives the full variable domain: DVKVTQSSRYLVKRTGEKVFLECVQDMDHENMFWYRQDPGLGLRLIYFSYDVKMKEKGDIPEGYSVSREKKERFSLILESASTNQTSMYLCASSYLPGQPKNTGELFFGEGSRLTVL.

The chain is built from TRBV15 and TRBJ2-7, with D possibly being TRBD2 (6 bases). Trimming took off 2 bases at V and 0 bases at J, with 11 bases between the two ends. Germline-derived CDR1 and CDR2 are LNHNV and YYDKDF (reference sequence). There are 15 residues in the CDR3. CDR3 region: CATSRRLDYSYEQYF. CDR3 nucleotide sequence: TGTGCCACCAGCAGAAGACTAGACTACTCCTACGAGCAGTACTTC.

Here the CDR3 reads CASSYGGAGGNTIYF. CDR3 DNA sequence: TGTGCCAGCAGCTACGGGGGGGCCGGGGGAAACACCATATATTTT. This sequence joins TRBV5-4 and TRBJ1-3; the D gene is possibly TRBD1 (6 bases). V was shortened by 3 bases and J by 4 bases, with 14 bases between the two germline ends. Germline CDR1 reads SGHNT; CDR2 reads YYREEE (reference sequence). The CDR3 spans 15 residues.

The CDR3 here is CASTPRGGAGNTIYF. In DNA, the CDR3 is TGCGCCAGCACCCCAAGGGGAGGAGCGGGAAACACCATATATTTT. V gene TRBV5-1 combines with J gene TRBJ1-3; weak D call: TRBD1 (5 bases). V dropped 6 bases and J dropped 4 bases, with 17 bases sitting between them. Germline V gene sequence: CDR1 SGHRS, CDR2 YFSETQ. The CDR3 is 15 residues long.

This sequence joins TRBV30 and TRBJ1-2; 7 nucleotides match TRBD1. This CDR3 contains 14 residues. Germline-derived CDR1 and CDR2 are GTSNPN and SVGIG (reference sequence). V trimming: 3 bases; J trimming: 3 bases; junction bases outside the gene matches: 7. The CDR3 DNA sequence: TGTGCCTGGAGCCGACAGGGTCTTCACTATGGCTACACCTTC. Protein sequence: CAWSRQGLHYGYTF.

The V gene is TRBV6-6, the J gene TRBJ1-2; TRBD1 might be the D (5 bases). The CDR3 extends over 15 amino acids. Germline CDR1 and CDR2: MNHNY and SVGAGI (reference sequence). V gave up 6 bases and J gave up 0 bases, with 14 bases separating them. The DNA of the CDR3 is TGTGCCAGCAGCAAAACGGGGGAAGCTAACTATGGCTACACCTTC. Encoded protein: CASSKTGEANYGYTF.

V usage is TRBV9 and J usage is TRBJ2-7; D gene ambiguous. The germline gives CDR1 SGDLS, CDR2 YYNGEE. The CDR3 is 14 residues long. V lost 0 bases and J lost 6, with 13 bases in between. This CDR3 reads CASSVGGPNGEQYF. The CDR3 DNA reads TGTGCCAGCAGCGTAGGCGGTCCAAACGGCGAGCAGTACTTC. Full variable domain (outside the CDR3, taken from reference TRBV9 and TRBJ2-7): DSGVTQTPKHLITATGQRVTLRCSPRSGDLSVYWYQQSLDQGLQFLIQYYNGEERAKGNILERFSAQQFPDLHSELNLSSLELGDSALYFCASSVGGPNGEQYFGPGTRLTVT.

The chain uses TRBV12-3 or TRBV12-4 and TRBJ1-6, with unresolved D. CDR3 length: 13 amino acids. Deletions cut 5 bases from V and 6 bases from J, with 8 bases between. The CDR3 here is CASSEIPNSPLHF. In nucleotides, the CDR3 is TGTGCCAGCAGTGAGATCCCTAATTCACCCCTCCACTTT.

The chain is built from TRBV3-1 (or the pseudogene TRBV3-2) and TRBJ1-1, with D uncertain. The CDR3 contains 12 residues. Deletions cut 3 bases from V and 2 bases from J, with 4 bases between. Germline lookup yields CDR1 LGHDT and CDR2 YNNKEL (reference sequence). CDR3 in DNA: TGTGCCAGCAGCCATACTAACACTGAAGCTTTCTTT. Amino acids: CASSHTNTEAFF.

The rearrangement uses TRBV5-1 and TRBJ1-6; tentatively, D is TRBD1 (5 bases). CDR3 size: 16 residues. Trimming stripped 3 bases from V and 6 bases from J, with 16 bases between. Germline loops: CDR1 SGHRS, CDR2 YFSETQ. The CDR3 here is CASSYRGETSNSPLHF. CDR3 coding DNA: TGCGCCAGCAGCTATCGGGGGGAGACTAGTAATTCACCCCTCCACTTT. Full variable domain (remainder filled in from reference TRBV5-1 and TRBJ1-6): KAGVTQTPRYLIKTRGQQVTLSCSPISGHRSVSWYQQTPGQGLQFLFEYFSETQRNKGNFPGRFSGRQFSNSRSEMNVSTLELGDSALYLCASSYRGETSNSPLHFGNGTRLTVT.

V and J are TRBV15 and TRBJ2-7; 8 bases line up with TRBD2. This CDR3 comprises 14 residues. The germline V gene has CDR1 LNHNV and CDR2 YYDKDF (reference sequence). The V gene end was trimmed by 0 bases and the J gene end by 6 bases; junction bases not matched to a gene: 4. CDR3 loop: CATSRDRGGGEQYF. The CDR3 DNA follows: TGTGCCACCAGCAGAGATCGGGGGGGTGGCGAGCAGTACTTC.

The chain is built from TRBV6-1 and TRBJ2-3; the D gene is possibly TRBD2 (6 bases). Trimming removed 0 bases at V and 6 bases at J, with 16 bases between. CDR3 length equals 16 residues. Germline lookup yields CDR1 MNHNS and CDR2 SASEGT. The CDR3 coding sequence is TGTGCCAGCAGTGAAGCGGGGGAACTAGCTTGGGATACGCAGTATTTT. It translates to CASSEAGELAWDTQYF.

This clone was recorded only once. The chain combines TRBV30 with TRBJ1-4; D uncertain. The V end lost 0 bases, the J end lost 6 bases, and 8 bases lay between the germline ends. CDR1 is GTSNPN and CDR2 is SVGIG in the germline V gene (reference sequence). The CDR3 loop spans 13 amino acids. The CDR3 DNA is TGTGCCTGGAGTGTTCGAGTGGATGAAAAACTGTTTTTT. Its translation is CAWSVRVDEKLFF.

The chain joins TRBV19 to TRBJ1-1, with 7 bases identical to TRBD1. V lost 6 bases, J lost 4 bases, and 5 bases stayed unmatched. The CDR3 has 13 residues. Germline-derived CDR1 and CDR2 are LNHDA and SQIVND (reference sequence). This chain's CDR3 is CASSASGGTEAFF. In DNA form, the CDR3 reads TGTGCCAGTAGCGCCTCAGGGGGCACTGAAGCTTTCTTT. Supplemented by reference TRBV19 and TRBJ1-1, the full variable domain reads DGGITQSPKYLFRKEGQNVTLSCEQNLNHDAMYWYRQDPGQGLRLIYYSQIVNDFQKGDIAEGYSVSREKKESFPLTVTSAQKNPTAFYLCASSASGGTEAFFGQGTRLTVV.

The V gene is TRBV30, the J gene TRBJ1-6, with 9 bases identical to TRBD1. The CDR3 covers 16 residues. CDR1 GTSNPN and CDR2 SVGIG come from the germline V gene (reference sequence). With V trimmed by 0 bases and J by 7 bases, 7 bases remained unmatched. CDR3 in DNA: TGTGCCTGGAGTGTGCGGACAGGGGTAAGGAATTCACCCCTCCACTTT. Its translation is CAWSVRTGVRNSPLHF.

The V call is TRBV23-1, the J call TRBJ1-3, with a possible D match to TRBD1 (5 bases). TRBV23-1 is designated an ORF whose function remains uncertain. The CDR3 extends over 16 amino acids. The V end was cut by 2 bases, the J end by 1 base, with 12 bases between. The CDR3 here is CASSQRGERSGNTIYF. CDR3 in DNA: TGCGCCAGCAGTCAAAGGGGTGAACGTTCTGGAAACACCATATATTTT.